The present T cell receptor beta chain was sequenced within a study of blood T cell repertoires in COVID-19. Participant age was about 18 to 89 years, and participants resided in around 24 US areas. In germline, CDR1 is LNHDA, CDR2 SQIVND (reference sequence). This CDR3 has 14 residues. The V and J ends lost 5 bases and 0 bases, in that order; junction bases with no gene match: 3. In the original analysis: Nucleated cell counts were estimated from reference gene primer amplification. TCRdb's table, derived via immunoSEQ multiplex PCR, lists solely in-frame clones and lacks some. The V and J calls and clone size are taken from that table; D and trimming were inferred from the DNA. Here the sample spans a few hundred thousand clones, 75% to 90% being singletons.

This TCR was recovered from a man between 35 and 55 years old who had recovered from COVID-19. This sequence joins TRBV19 and TRBJ2-5; 7 nucleotides agree with TRBD1. The sample comprised PBMCs or T cells enriched from blood (not recorded which). CDR3 DNA sequence: TGTGCCAGTAGTGCCGGGACAGACCAAGAGACCCAGTACTTC. It specifies CASSAGTDQETQYF. The variable domain in full, with the rest retrieved from reference TRBV19 and TRBJ2-5, is DGGITQSPKYLFRKEGQNVTLSCEQNLNHDAMYWYRQDPGQGLRLIYYSQIVNDFQKGDIAEGYSVSREKKESFPLTVTSAQKNPTAFYLCASSAGTDQETQYFGPGTRLLVL.